This T cell receptor beta chain was profiled in a study of OX40 agonist ivuxolimab in advanced cancers. Study-level background: Earlier treatment with anti-PD-1, anti-PD-L1 or anti-CTLA-4 was permitted, and roughly 40% had received some.

Sequencing used immunoSEQ multiplex PCR; TCRdb keeps in-frame clones, though not all of them. This sample has 45,000 to 60,000 clones, with approximately 83% found just once. Samples were taken at baseline and on day 1 of cycles 4 and 7. Per germline, CDR1 SGHAT and CDR2 FQNNGV. Trimming removed 1 base from V and 7 bases from J, with 19 bases in between. The CDR3 has 17 amino acids. This clonotype was sampled from an adult with an advanced solid tumor such as melanoma, head and neck, liver or kidney cancer. This sample comprised CD4+ or CD8+ T cells sorted from blood, obtained in a trial of the OX40 agonist ivuxolimab. V and J are TRBV11-2 and TRBJ2-2; maybe TRBD1 (6 bases). Here the CDR3 DNA reads TGTGCCAGCAGCTTAGTGGGTACAGGGCTGCTTCTCGGGGAGCTGTTTTTT. Amino acid sequence: CASSLVGTGLLLGELFF.